The 9 T cell receptor beta chains below all came from one sample that was sequenced in a study of shared clonotypes between healthy human individuals. TCRdb's table, derived via immunoSEQ multiplex PCR, lists solely in-frame clones and lacks some. This table has around 88,000 clones, 67% appearing once. The sample consisted of memory CD8+ T cells sorted from blood. The subset is: CD45RO+ cells pooled with CCR7-negative TemRA cells. Every receptor here comes from a man aged 25-45 years in good health.

In this sample, this clone turned up a few times. This chain uses TRBV6-4 with TRBJ2-1; TRBD2 matches at 15 bases. Per germline, CDR1 MRHNA and CDR2 SNTAGT. J gave up 7 bases and V 5 bases, and 3 bases lay outside the gene matches. This CDR3 comprises 15 residues. The CDR3: CASSPGTSGRNEQFF. DNA for the CDR3: TGTGCCAGCAGTCCGGGGACTAGCGGGAGGAATGAGCAGTTCTTC.

The CDR3 sequence is CASSSGLAGVSYEQYF. The CDR3 DNA reads TGTGCCAGCAGCTCGGGACTAGCGGGGGTCTCCTACGAGCAGTACTTC. V is TRBV7-2 and J is TRBJ2-7; 14 bases map to TRBD2. The V and J ends lost 4 bases and 0 bases, in that order; junction bases with no gene match: 2. Germline values: CDR1 SGHTA, CDR2 FQGNSA. The CDR3 spans 16 residues.

As for this clone: Other nucleotide sequences from this sample produce the same CDR3. The chain carries TRBV5-1 and TRBJ1-4; possibly TRBD1 for D (5 bases). CDR1 is SGHRS and CDR2 is YFSETQ in the germline V gene. V was pared by 4 bases and J by 3 bases, with 10 bases between. This CDR3 is 14 amino acids long. CDR3 bases: TGCGCCAGCAGCGTGGGGGTCTCTAATGAAAAACTGTTTTTT. Protein product: CASSVGVSNEKLFF.

The chain carries TRBV11-2 and TRBJ2-5, with 10 bases that match TRBD2. V trimming: 3 bases; J trimming: 5 bases; junction bases outside the gene matches: 0. The CDR3 covers 13 residues. Looked up from germline, CDR1 is SGHAT and CDR2 is FQNNGV. The CDR3 loop is CASSFSGRETQYF. CDR3 DNA: TGTGCCAGCAGCTTTAGCGGGAGGGAGACCCAGTACTTC.

Of note for this clone: With a much larger clone just one base away, this may be a read error. The J gene is TRBJ2-5, the V gene TRBV15, with a possible D match to TRBD1 (6 bases). Trimming pared 6 bases from V and 1 base from J, leaving 18 bases between. The germline V gene encodes CDR1 LNHNV and CDR2 YYDKDF (reference sequence). CDR3 length: 16 residues. DNA for the CDR3: TGTGCCACCAGGCATTGGCAGGGGTTCTCCCAAGAGACCCAGTACTTC. Protein product: CATRHWQGFSQETQYF.

This clone was seen only once. This chain links TRBV11-2 with TRBJ1-1; the D is unclear. CDR3 length equals 16 residues. Germline V gene sequence: CDR1 SGHAT, CDR2 FQNNGV. V was trimmed by 2 bases and J by 1 base, leaving 14 bases between them. The DNA for the CDR3 is TGTGCCAGCAGCTTAAGGTTTGGGGAGAAGAACACTGAAGCTTTCTTT. It is translated as CASSLRFGEKNTEAFF.

This chain uses TRBV5-8 with TRBJ2-7, with TRBD1 matching over 10 bases. The ends lost 4 bases at V and 5 bases at J; junction bases unmatched: 6. This CDR3 comprises 14 residues. The germline V gene encodes CDR1 SGHTS and CDR2 YDEGEE. CDR3: CASSLGTGVNEQYF. The CDR3 bases are TGTGCCAGCAGCCTCGGGACAGGGGTCAACGAGCAGTACTTC. The full variable domain, its missing parts supplied by reference TRBV5-8 and TRBJ2-7, is EAGVTQSPTHLIKTRGQQATLRCSPISGHTSVYWYQQALGLGLQFLLWYDEGEERNRGNFPPRFSGRQFPNYSSELNVNALELEDSALYLCASSLGTGVNEQYFGPGTRLTVT.

The chain couples TRBV7-9 to TRBJ2-7; 7 bases fit TRBD1. Germline values: CDR1 SEHNR, CDR2 FQNEAQ (reference sequence). The CDR3 contains 15 residues. V lost 5 bases and J lost 0; bases outside the gene matches: 7. As DNA, the CDR3 is TGTGCCAGCAGCAAGACAGGGAGAGGCTCCTACGAGCAGTACTTC. This sequence encodes CASSKTGRGSYEQYF.

CDR3 in amino acids: CASTDWSYEQYF. As DNA, the CDR3 is TGTGCCAGCACCGACTGGTCCTACGAGCAGTACTTC. The chain joins TRBV28 to TRBJ2-7; no reliable D call. Germline CDR1 is MDHEN and CDR2 is SYDVKM. The CDR3 contains 12 residues. Trimming removed 7 bases from V and 1 base from J, with 8 bases in between.